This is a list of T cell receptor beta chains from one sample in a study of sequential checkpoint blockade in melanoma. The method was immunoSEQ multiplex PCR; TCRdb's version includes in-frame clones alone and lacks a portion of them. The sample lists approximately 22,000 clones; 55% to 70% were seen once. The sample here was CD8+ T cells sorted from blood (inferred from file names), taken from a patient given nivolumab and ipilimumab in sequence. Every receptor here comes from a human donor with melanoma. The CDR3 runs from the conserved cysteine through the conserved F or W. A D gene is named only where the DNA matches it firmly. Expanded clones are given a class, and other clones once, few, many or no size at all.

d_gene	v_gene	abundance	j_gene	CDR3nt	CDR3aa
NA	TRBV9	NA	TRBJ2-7	TGTGCCAGCAGCGTCACCGGGACAACTGGCTACGAGCAGTACTTC	CASSVTGTTGYEQYF
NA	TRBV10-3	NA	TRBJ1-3	TGTGCCATCAGTGAGTCGTATGGGGCAGGAAACACCATATATTTT	CAISESYGAGNTIYF
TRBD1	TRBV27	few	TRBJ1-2	TGTGCCAGCAGCCCCGGGACAGGTTCCTCCGGGGTCTACACCTTC	CASSPGTGSSGVYTF
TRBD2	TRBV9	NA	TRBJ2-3	TGTGCCAGCAGCGTGCTAGCGGGGGGGCCCGTCACAGATACGCAGTATTTT	CASSVLAGGPVTDTQYF
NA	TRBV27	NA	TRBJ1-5	TGTGCCAGCAGTTTCAGGGGTAGCAATCAGCCCCAGCATTTT	CASSFRGSNQPQHF
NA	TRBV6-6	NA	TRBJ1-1	TGTGCCAGCAGTGCCGACACCTCAAACACTGAAGCTTTCTTT	CASSADTSNTEAFF
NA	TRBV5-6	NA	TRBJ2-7	TGTGCCAGCAGCTTAGGAGGGCCGGGGAGCTACGAGCAGTACTTC	CASSLGGPGSYEQYF
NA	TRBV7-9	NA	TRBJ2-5	TGTGCCGGTGGAGAGGAGACCCAGTACTTC	CAGGEETQYF
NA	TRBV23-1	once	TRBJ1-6	TGCGCCAGCAGTTTAAGACTCCCGGAGTTT	CASSLRLPEF
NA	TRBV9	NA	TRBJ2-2	TGTGCCAGCAGCGTAGAAGGGGAAGGCACCGGGGAGCTGTTTTTT	CASSVEGEGTGELFF
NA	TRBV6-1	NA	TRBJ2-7	TGTGCCAGCAGTGATGAGTTGGTGAGCTCCTACGAGCAGTACTTC	CASSDELVSSYEQYF
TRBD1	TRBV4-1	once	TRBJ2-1	TGCGCCAGCAGCCAAACAGGGGACGGGCAGCAGTTCTTC	CASSQTGDGQQFF
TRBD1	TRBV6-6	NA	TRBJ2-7	TGTGCCAGCAGTTCCTCAGGGGGCCCCTACGAGCAGTACTTC	CASSSSGGPYEQYF
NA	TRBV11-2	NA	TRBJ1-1	TGTGCCAGCAGCGTCGACACCCCTTTAAACACTGAAGCTTTCTTT	CASSVDTPLNTEAFF
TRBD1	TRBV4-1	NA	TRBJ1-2	TGCGCCAGCAGCCAACAGGGGGTCTATGGCTACACCTTC	CASSQQGVYGYTF
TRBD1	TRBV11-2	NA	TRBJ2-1	TGTGCCAGCAGCATGATTGACAGGGGGCAATACAATGAGCAGTTCTTC	CASSMIDRGQYNEQFF
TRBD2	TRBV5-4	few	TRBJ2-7	TGTGCCAGCGGTACTAGCGGGGGGGCGATGGACGAGCAGTACTTC	CASGTSGGAMDEQYF
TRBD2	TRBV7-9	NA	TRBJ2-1	TGTGCCAGCAGCTTGGGAGGGATGAGTGAGCAGTTCTTC	CASSLGGMSEQFF
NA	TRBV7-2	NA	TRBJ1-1	TGTGCCAGCAGCTTAGTAGGGGCGACACCTGAAGCTTTCTTT	CASSLVGATPEAFF
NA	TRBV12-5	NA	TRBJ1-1	TGTGCTAGTGGTCTCATGGACAGTGAAGCTTTCTTT	CASGLMDSEAFF
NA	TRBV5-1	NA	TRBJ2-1	TGCGCCAGCAGCTTGTCAACCGGCTACAATGAGCAGTTCTTC	CASSLSTGYNEQFF
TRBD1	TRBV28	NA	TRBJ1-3	TGTGCCAGCAGTACAGGGGTAAGGCCTGGAAACACCATATATTTT	CASSTGVRPGNTIYF
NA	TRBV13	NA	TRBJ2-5	TGTGCCAGCAGCTTAAAGCTACAAGAGACCCAGTACTTC	CASSLKLQETQYF
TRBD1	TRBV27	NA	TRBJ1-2	TGTGCCAGCAGTACCGGGACAGGCCTCCTCGGCTATGGCTACACCTTC	CASSTGTGLLGYGYTF
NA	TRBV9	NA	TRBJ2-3	TGTGCCAGCAGCGTTTCCGGACTGCTAGATACGCAGTATTTT	CASSVSGLLDTQYF
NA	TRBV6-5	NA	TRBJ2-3	TGTGCCAGCAGTATGGGACTGGCAGTAGATACGCAGTATTTT	CASSMGLAVDTQYF
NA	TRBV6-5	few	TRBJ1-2	TGTGCCAGCAGTGAAGTGGGAGGGTCCGGCTACACCTTC	CASSEVGGSGYTF
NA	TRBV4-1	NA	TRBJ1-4	TGCGCCAGCAGCACGGGACACCCCACTAATGAAAAACTGTTTTTT	CASSTGHPTNEKLFF
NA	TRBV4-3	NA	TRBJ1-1	TGCGCCAGCAGCCAAGCATGGGGAGGCACTGAAGCTTTCTTT	CASSQAWGGTEAFF
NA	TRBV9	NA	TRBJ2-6	TGTGCCAGCAGCGTCCCGGGGGCCAACGTCCTGACTTTC	CASSVPGANVLTF
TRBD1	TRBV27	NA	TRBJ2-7	TGTGCCAGCAGTTGGAAGGGACAGGGCTACGAGCAGTACTTC	CASSWKGQGYEQYF